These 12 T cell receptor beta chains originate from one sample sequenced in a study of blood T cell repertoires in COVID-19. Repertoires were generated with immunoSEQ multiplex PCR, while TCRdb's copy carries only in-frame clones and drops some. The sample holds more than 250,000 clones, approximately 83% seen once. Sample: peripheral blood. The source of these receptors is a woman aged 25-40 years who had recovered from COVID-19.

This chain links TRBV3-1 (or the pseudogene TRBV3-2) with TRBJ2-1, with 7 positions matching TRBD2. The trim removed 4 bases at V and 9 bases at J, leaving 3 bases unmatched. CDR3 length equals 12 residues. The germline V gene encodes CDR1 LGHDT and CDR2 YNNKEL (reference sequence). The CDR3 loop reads CASSLGTTEQFF. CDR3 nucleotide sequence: TGTGCCAGCAGCCTCGGGACTACTGAGCAGTTCTTC.

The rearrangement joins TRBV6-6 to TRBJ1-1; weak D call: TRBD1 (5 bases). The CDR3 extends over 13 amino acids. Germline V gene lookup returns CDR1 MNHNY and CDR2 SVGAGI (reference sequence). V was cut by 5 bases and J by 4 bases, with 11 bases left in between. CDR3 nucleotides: TGTGCCAGCAGTGAGACAAGGGGCACTGAAGCTTTCTTT. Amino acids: CASSETRGTEAFF.

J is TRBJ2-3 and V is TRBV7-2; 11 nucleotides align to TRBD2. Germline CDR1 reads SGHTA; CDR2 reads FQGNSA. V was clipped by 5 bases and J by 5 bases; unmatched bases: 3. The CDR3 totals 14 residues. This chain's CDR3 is CASSPGLAGDTQYF. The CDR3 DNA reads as TGTGCCAGCAGCCCCGGACTAGCGGGAGATACGCAGTATTTT. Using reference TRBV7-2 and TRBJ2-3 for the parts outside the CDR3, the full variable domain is GAGVSQSPSNKVTEKGKDVELRCDPISGHTALYWYRQSLGQGLEFLIYFQGNSAPDKSGLPSDRFSAERTGGSVSTLTIQRTQQEDSAVYLCASSPGLAGDTQYFGPGTRLTVL.

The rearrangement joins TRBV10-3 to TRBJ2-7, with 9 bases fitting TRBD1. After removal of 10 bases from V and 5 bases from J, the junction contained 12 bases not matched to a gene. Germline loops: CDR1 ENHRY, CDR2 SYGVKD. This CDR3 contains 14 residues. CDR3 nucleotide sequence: TGTGCCACCCTCGGTGGGACAGGGCCCCACGAGCAGTACTTC. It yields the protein CATLGGTGPHEQYF.

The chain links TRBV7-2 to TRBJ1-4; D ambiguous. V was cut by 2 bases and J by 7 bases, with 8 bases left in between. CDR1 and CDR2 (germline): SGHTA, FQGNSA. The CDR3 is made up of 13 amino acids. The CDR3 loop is CASSLSGGEKLFF. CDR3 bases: TGTGCCAGCAGCTTAAGTGGCGGTGAAAAACTGTTTTTT. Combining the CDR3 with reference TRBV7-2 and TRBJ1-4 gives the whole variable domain GAGVSQSPSNKVTEKGKDVELRCDPISGHTALYWYRQSLGQGLEFLIYFQGNSAPDKSGLPSDRFSAERTGGSVSTLTIQRTQQEDSAVYLCASSLSGGEKLFFGSGTQLSVL.

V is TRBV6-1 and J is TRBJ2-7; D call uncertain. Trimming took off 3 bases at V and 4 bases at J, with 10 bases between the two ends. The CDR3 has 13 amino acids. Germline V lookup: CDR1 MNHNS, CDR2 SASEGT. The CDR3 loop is CASSDPYRYEQYF. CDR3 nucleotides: TGTGCCAGCAGTGACCCCTATCGTTACGAGCAGTACTTC.

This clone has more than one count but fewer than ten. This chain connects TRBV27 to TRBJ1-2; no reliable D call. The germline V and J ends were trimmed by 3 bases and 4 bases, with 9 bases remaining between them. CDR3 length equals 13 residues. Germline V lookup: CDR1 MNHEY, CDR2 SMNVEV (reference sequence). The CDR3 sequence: CASSFSQFYGYTF. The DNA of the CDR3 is TGTGCCAGCAGTTTTTCCCAGTTCTATGGCTACACCTTC.

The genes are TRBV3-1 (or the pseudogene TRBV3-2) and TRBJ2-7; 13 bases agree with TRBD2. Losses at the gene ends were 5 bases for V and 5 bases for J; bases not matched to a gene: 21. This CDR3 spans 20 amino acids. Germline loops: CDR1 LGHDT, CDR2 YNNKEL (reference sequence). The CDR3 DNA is TGTGCCAGCAGCTACTCCCTTCCCTCCATACTAGCGGGAGGGGGTGACGAGCAGTACTTC. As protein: CASSYSLPSILAGGGDEQYF.

Here the CDR3 DNA reads TGTGCCAGCAGGCTACGGGACAGGGCAGAAAAACTGTTTTTT. Encoded protein: CASRLRDRAEKLFF. The chain carries TRBV6-4 and TRBJ1-4; TRBD1 agrees at 9 bases. Germline V lookup: CDR1 MRHNA, CDR2 SNTAGT. V shed 6 bases and J 8 bases; nucleotides not matched to a gene: 7. There are 14 residues in the CDR3.

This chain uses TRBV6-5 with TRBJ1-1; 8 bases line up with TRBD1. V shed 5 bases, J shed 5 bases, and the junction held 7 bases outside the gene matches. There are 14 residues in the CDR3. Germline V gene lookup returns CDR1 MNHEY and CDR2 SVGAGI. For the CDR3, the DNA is TGTGCCAGCAGTCGTGACAGGGGTAGAACTGAAGCTTTCTTT. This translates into CASSRDRGRTEAFF.

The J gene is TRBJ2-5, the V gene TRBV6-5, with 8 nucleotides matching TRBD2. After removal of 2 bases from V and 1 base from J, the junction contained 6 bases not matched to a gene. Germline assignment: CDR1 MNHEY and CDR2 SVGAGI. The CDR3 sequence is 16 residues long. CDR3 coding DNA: TGTGCCAGCAGTTACGGAACGGGGGGGCCCCAAGAGACCCAGTACTTC. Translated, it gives CASSYGTGGPQETQYF.

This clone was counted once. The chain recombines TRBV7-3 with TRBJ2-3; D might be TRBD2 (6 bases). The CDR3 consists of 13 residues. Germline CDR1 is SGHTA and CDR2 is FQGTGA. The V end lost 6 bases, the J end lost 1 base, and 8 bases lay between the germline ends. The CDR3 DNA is TGTGCCAGCAGGGCTAGCGGCACAGATACGCAGTATTTT. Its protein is CASRASGTDTQYF. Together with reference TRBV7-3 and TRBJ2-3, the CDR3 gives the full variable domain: GAGVSQTPSNKVTEKGKYVELRCDPISGHTALYWYRQSLGQGPEFLIYFQGTGAADDSGLPNDRFFAVRPEGSVSTLKIQRTERGDSAVYLCASRASGTDTQYFGPGTRLTVL.